Listed below are T cell receptor beta chains from one sample, sequenced in a study of shared clonotypes between healthy human individuals. Produced via immunoSEQ multiplex PCR; TCRdb's table is partial and in-frame only. Of around 2.1 million clones listed, 90% to 96% are singletons. The source material was naive CD4+ T cells sorted from blood. These receptors were obtained from a man younger than 35 in good health. Each CDR3 is given with its conserved first and last residue. A D gene is named only where the DNA matches it firmly. Clone size is given for some rows only: seen once, a few or many times, or a class if the clone is expanded.

once,TRBV5-6,TRBJ1-4,15,.,CASNKRAEANEKLFF,TGTGCCAGCAACAAAAGGGCGGAAGCTAATGAAAAACTGTTTTTT
.,TRBV18,TRBJ1-6,16,TRBD1,CASSPTGDFYNSPLHF,TGTGCCAGCTCACCGACAGGGGACTTCTATAATTCACCCCTCCACTTT
.,TRBV11-2,TRBJ1-6,17,.,CASSSDSRAIYNPPLHF,TGTGCCAGCAGCTCAGATAGCAGGGCAATATATAATCCACCCCTCCACTTT
.,TRBV6-1,TRBJ2-7,15,TRBD2,CATQGGAAGAYEQYF,TGTGCCACACAAGGTGGGGCAGCGGGAGCCTACGAGCAGTACTTC
.,TRBV5-1,TRBJ2-3,14,.,CASSFGGKTDTQYF,TGCGCCAGCAGCTTCGGCGGGAAGACAGATACGCAGTATTTT
.,TRBV28,TRBJ1-6,16,.,CASSFRTSSYNSPLHF,TGTGCCAGCAGTTTTCGGACCTCCTCCTATAATTCACCCCTCCACTTT
.,TRBV4-1,TRBJ2-7,15,.,CASSQVGQAYYEQYF,TGCGCCAGCAGCCAAGTGGGGCAGGCCTACTACGAGCAGTACTTC
once,TRBV5-1,TRBJ2-2,15,TRBD2,CASSWGLAGTGELFF,TGCGCCAGCAGCTGGGGTCTAGCGGGGACCGGGGAGCTGTTTTTT
.,TRBV29-1,TRBJ1-2,11,.,CSVWDSYGYTF,TGCAGCGTTTGGGACTCCTATGGCTACACCTTC
.,TRBV30,TRBJ1-1,12,.,CAGGQRGTEAFF,TGTGCCGGTGGACAGAGGGGCACTGAAGCTTTCTTT
.,TRBV19,TRBJ2-3,14,TRBD2,CASSIRTSADTQYF,TGTGCCAGTAGTATCAGGACTAGCGCCGATACGCAGTATTTT
.,TRBV5-8,TRBJ2-2,14,.,CASSLGGSTGELFF,TGTGCCAGCAGCTTGGGGGGGAGCACCGGGGAGCTGTTTTTT
.,TRBV4-1,TRBJ2-7,15,TRBD2,CASSPRTSEGYEQYF,TGCGCCAGCAGCCCCCGGACTAGCGAGGGCTACGAGCAGTACTTC
.,TRBV5-5,TRBJ2-7,14,.,CASSLGTVTYEQYF,TGTGCCAGCAGCTTGGGTACAGTGACCTACGAGCAGTACTTC
.,TRBV30,TRBJ1-1,11,TRBD1,CAWSTDRASFF,TGTGCCTGGAGTACAGACAGGGCGTCTTTCTTT
.,TRBV7-2,TRBJ2-3,18,.,CASSLGMGWGPSTDTQYF,TGTGCCAGCAGCTTAGGGATGGGTTGGGGACCTAGCACAGATACGCAGTATTTT
.,TRBV10-3,TRBJ2-5,20,TRBD2,CAISESFLIRTSGRGETQYF,TGTGCCATCAGTGAGTCGTTTTTAATTAGGACTAGCGGGAGAGGAGAGACCCAGTACTTC
.,TRBV5-6,TRBJ1-2,12,.,CASSPFGYGYTF,TGTGCCAGCAGCCCGTTTGGCTATGGCTACACCTTC
.,TRBV2,TRBJ1-1,12,.,CAGRGENTEAFF,TGTGCCGGAAGGGGGGAAAACACTGAAGCTTTCTTT
.,TRBV10-3,TRBJ1-2,14,TRBD1,CAISPGQGNYGYTF,TGTGCCATCAGCCCGGGACAGGGGAACTATGGCTACACCTTC
.,TRBV5-1,TRBJ2-2,14,TRBD2,CASSREGNTGELFF,TGCGCCAGCAGCAGGGAGGGGAACACCGGGGAGCTGTTTTTT
.,TRBV7-6,TRBJ2-7,15,.,CASSLLPAQYDEQYF,TGTGCCAGCAGCTTACTCCCGGCACAGTACGACGAGCAGTACTTC
.,TRBV30,TRBJ2-1,15,TRBD2,CAWSVGDYATFEQFF,TGTGCCTGGAGTGTAGGGGACTACGCCACATTTGAGCAGTTCTTC
.,TRBV7-2,TRBJ2-5,15,TRBD2,CASSLVTGGGETQYF,TGTGCCAGCAGCTTAGTTACGGGAGGAGGAGAGACCCAGTACTTC
once,TRBV5-4,TRBJ2-7,16,TRBD2,CASRLGLAGGLGEQYF,TGTGCCAGCAGGTTGGGGCTAGCGGGAGGTTTAGGCGAGCAGTACTTC
.,TRBV18,TRBJ1-6,15,.,CASSPIPRGGSPLHF,TGTGCCAGCTCACCAATCCCAAGAGGCGGTTCACCCCTCCACTTT
.,TRBV4-1,TRBJ1-6,15,TRBD1,CASSREDRGYSPLHF,TGCGCCAGCAGCCGAGAGGACAGGGGGTATTCACCCCTCCACTTT
once,TRBV9,TRBJ1-5,20,TRBD1,CASSAPQSDGQGNSNQPQHF,TGTGCCAGCAGCGCCCCCCAGAGCGATGGACAGGGGAATAGCAATCAGCCCCAGCATTTT
.,TRBV5-1,TRBJ1-3,14,TRBD1,CASSATGGGNTIYF,TGCGCCAGCAGCGCGACAGGGGGTGGAAACACCATATATTTT
.,TRBV20-1,TRBJ2-3,11,.,CSGLSTDTQYF,TGCAGTGGACTAAGCACAGATACGCAGTATTTT
.,TRBV4-1,TRBJ2-5,17,.,CASSQDKAVRVGETQYF,TGCGCCAGCAGCCAAGATAAGGCGGTCAGGGTAGGAGAGACCCAGTACTTC
.,TRBV4-1,TRBJ1-2,13,TRBD1,CASSLGQERGYTF,TGCGCCAGCAGCTTGGGACAGGAGAGGGGCTACACCTTC
once,TRBV10-3,TRBJ1-1,15,.,CAIGQDPGTNTEAFF,TGTGCCATCGGCCAGGACCCGGGGACGAACACTGAAGCTTTCTTT
.,TRBV5-1,TRBJ1-4,15,.,CASSLNTALNEKLFF,TGCGCCAGCAGCTTAAATACAGCTCTAAATGAAAAACTGTTTTTT
.,TRBV15,TRBJ1-6,13,.,CATSSQLASEPVF,TGTGCCACCAGCTCCCAGTTAGCGTCGGAACCTGTTTTT
.,TRBV11-2,TRBJ1-4,15,.,CASSTRAGTNEKLFF,TGTGCCAGCAGCACGCGGGCCGGAACTAATGAAAAACTGTTTTTT
.,TRBV5-4,TRBJ1-3,15,.,CASTKQEFSGNTIYF,TGTGCCAGCACCAAACAGGAGTTCTCTGGAAACACCATATATTTT
.,TRBV19,TRBJ2-7,13,TRBD1,CASRNRGTWEQYF,TGTGCCAGTAGGAACAGGGGAACCTGGGAGCAGTACTTC
.,TRBV27,TRBJ2-5,14,TRBD1,CASSLNRGLETQYF,TGTGCCAGCAGTTTAAACAGGGGGCTCGAGACCCAGTACTTC
.,TRBV5-1,TRBJ2-5,17,TRBD2,CASSLFPSSGRRETQYF,TGCGCCAGCAGCTTATTCCCCTCTAGCGGGAGACGGGAGACCCAGTACTTC
.,TRBV19,TRBJ2-2,14,.,CASSNQWGTGELFF,TGTGCCAGTAGTAACCAATGGGGCACCGGGGAGCTGTTTTTT
.,TRBV7-9,TRBJ1-6,12,.,CASSFEVSPLHF,TGTGCCAGCAGCTTTGAGGTGTCACCCCTCCACTTT
.,TRBV7-8,TRBJ2-1,19,TRBD1,CASSTLQGQVISSYNEQFF,TGTGCCAGCAGCACCCTCCAGGGACAGGTCATCAGCTCCTACAATGAGCAGTTCTTC
.,TRBV10-3,TRBJ2-3,16,TRBD2,CAISESLRGSTDTQYF,TGTGCCATCAGTGAGTCGTTGCGGGGGTCCACAGATACGCAGTATTTT
.,TRBV10-3,TRBJ2-7,14,TRBD2,CAISSTSGTYEQYF,TGTGCCATCAGCTCGACTAGCGGGACGTACGAGCAGTACTTC
.,TRBV6-6,TRBJ1-6,14,.,CASSMTGLGSPLHF,TGTGCCAGCAGTATGACAGGTTTAGGTTCACCCCTCCACTTT
once,TRBV5-1,TRBJ2-5,14,TRBD2,CASTQGNSGETQYF,TGCGCCAGCACCCAGGGTAATAGCGGGGAGACCCAGTACTTC
.,TRBV7-2,TRBJ2-3,15,.,CASSLAPGGTDTQYF,TGTGCCAGCAGCTTAGCCCCGGGGGGCACAGATACGCAGTATTTT
.,TRBV27,TRBJ2-7,13,TRBD1,CASSYRGRDEQYF,TGTGCCAGCAGCTACAGGGGGCGGGACGAGCAGTACTTC
.,TRBV9,TRBJ1-2,13,.,CASSTLDRNGYTF,TGTGCCAGCAGCACCCTAGACAGGAATGGCTACACCTTC
.,TRBV29-1,TRBJ1-1,14,.,CSVERPLLNTEAFF,TGCAGCGTTGAACGACCCCTCCTGAACACTGAAGCTTTCTTT
.,TRBV9,TRBJ2-3,19,TRBD2,CASSVERRGGLYGTDTQYF,TGTGCCAGCAGCGTAGAGAGGCGGGGGGGCCTATACGGCACAGATACGCAGTATTTT
.,TRBV6-1,TRBJ2-2,14,.,CASSSWVDTGELFF,TGTGCCAGCAGTTCGTGGGTAGACACCGGGGAGCTGTTTTTT
.,TRBV7-9,TRBJ1-4,14,.,CASSLTRTNEKLFF,TGTGCCAGCAGCTTAACACGAACTAATGAAAAACTGTTTTTT